The following is a T cell receptor (beta chain) sequence with its context. Its antigen is not identified. The CDR3 runs 16 residues. With V trimmed by 3 bases and J by 3 bases, 9 bases remained unmatched. The data belong to a study of molecular identifiers for immune sequencing clone quantification. General study results and limits: Highly expanded clone sizes could end up underestimated if a barcode were shared by identical TCR molecules.

Naive CD8 libraries used about 19,000 to 1,000,000 sorted cells and 10%, 30% or 50% RNA. Sorting defined naive CD8 T cells as CD8+CD4-CCR7+CD45RA+. Bulk TCR libraries used previously described methods and listed TCR primers. TCRdb passed the PCR reads through MiXCR, listing each CDR3 protein once. This sample yields hundreds of thousands of distinct CDR3 sequences, of which over 20% are seen a single time; more than 0.8% belongs to the top ten. Sample: naive CD8+ T cells from blood, with Jurkat cell RNA spiked in. This sample's subset: FACS-sorted CD8+CD4-CCR7+CD45RA+ naive T cells. J is TRBJ2-5 and V is TRBV12-3 or TRBV12-4; TRBD2 matches 8 bases. This sequence was found in a human donor in good health. Some libraries in this study had Jurkat cell RNA spiked in. The CDR3 sequence is CASSLSFGTRKETQYF. The DNA for the CDR3 is TGTGCCAGCAGTTTGAGCTTTGGGACTAGAAAAGAGACCCAGTACTTC.